This T cell receptor (beta chain) was captured by sequencing in a study of blood T cell repertoires in COVID-19. About the research overall: Whether acute or convalescent, the COVID-19 samples came from the United States, Italy and Spain. Sample material is recorded as cDNA or gDNA derived from T cells, B-cell-depleted T cells, or PBMCs.

Under the authors' procedure: Using reference gene primer amplification, nucleated cell counts were estimated. Assay used: immunoSEQ multiplex PCR; TCRdb lists only in-frame clones, some missing. That table furnishes V, J and clone size, whereas the DNA furnished D and trimming. The sample has about 220,000 clones; 86% are singletons. This CDR3 contains 12 residues. From germline, CDR1 is KGHSH and CDR2 LQKENI. With 6 bases removed from V and 0 bases from J, the gap between germline ends came to 5 bases. Participants came from roughly 24 US areas, aged roughly 18 to 100 years. This clone is a singleton in its sample. This same CDR3 is encoded by further DNA sequences in the sample.

The TCR was taken from a woman between 40 and 55 years old with acute COVID-19. The J gene is TRBJ2-5, the V gene TRBV18; unclear D gene. Sequenced sample: PBMCs or T cells enriched from blood (not recorded which). The CDR3 region is CASSPYQETQYF. The DNA for the CDR3 is TGTGCCAGCTCTCCCTACCAAGAGACCCAGTACTTC.